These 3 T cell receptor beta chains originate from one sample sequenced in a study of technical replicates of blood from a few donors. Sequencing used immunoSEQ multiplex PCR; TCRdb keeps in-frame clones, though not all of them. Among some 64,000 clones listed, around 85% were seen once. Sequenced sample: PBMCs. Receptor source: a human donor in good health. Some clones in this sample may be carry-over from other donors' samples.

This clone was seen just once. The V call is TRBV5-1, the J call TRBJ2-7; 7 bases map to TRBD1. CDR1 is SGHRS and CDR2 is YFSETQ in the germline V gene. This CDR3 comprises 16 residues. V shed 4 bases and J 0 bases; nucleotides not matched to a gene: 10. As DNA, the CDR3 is TGCGCCAGCAGCCCATGGACAGGCGAGAGCTCCTACGAGCAGTACTTC. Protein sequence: CASSPWTGESSYEQYF.

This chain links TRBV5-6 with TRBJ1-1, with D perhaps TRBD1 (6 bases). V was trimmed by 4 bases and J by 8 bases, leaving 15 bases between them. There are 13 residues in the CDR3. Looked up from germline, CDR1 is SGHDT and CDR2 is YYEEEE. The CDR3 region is CASSPVRGTEAFF. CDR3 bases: TGTGCCAGCAGCCCCGTTAGGGGGACCGAAGCTTTCTTT.

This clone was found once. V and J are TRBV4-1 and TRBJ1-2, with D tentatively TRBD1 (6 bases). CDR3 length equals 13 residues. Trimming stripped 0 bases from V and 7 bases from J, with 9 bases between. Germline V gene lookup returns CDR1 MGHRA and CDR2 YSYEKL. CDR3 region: CASSQDRGGGYTF. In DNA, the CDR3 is TGCGCCAGCAGCCAAGACAGGGGTGGTGGCTACACCTTC.